Below are 32 T cell receptor beta chains sequenced from a single sample in a study of T cell changes during pregnancy in multiple sclerosis. TCRdb keeps only in-frame clones here, not all; method: immunoSEQ multiplex PCR. The repertoire includes tens of thousands of clones, 85% to 95% of them detected once, and roughly 3.2% sits in the top ten. Source: CD8+ T cells from peripheral blood mononuclear cells, taken in the third trimester of pregnancy. The receptors shown here come from a female donor in good health, enrolled as a control in a pregnancy study.

This clone has just one count. This chain connects TRBV27 to TRBJ2-7; 9 positions agree with TRBD1. The CDR3 contains 15 residues. J gave up 4 bases and V 7 bases, and 11 bases lay outside the gene matches. Germline CDR1 and CDR2: MNHEY and SMNVEV (reference sequence). The CDR3 DNA follows: TGTGCCAGCAACACGTCTCCGGGACAGGGATACGAGCAGTACTTC. Translation gives CASNTSPGQGYEQYF.

The chain combines TRBV13 with TRBJ2-1; the match to TRBD2 covers 9 bases. CDR1 is PRHDT, CDR2 FYEKMQ, per germline (reference sequence). CDR3 size: 17 residues. V gave up 2 bases and J gave up 0 bases; unmatched junction bases: 5. CDR3: CASSLSSGGSSYNEQFF. The DNA of the CDR3 is TGTGCCAGCAGCTTATCAAGCGGGGGGAGCTCCTACAATGAGCAGTTCTTC.

The CDR3 DNA is TGTGCCAGCAGCTTGGCTGGGGGGTCCCAGCATTTT. Its translation is CASSLAGGSQHF. The chain carries TRBV5-8 and TRBJ1-5; perhaps TRBD1 as D (5 bases). Germline V gene lookup returns CDR1 SGHTS and CDR2 YDEGEE. The CDR3 has 12 residues. V dropped 0 bases and J dropped 11 bases, with 9 bases sitting between them.

The V gene is TRBV5-1, the J gene TRBJ1-2, with 7 bases aligning to TRBD1. The germline gives CDR1 SGHRS, CDR2 YFSETQ. The V and J ends lost 9 bases and 7 bases, in that order; junction bases with no gene match: 9. The CDR3 runs 12 residues. CDR3 DNA sequence: TGCGCCACCTTCGAGGGGGCCGGTGGCTACACCTTC. Amino acid sequence: CATFEGAGGYTF.

This CDR3 reads CASSLGGADEAFF. The CDR3 nucleotides read TGTGCCAGCAGTTTGGGGGGGGCGGATGAAGCTTTCTTT. The J gene is TRBJ1-1, the V gene TRBV27; TRBD1 might be the D (6 bases). The germline CDR1 and CDR2 sequences are MNHEY and SMNVEV (reference sequence). The CDR3 extends over 13 amino acids. Trimming left V 3 bases short and J 7 bases short, with 12 bases between.

The chain has TRBV7-8 and TRBJ1-2; D is ambiguous. CDR3 length equals 13 residues. The ends were cut back, 2 bases at V and 2 bases at J, with 6 bases in the middle. Germline CDR1 is SGHVS and CDR2 is FQNEAQ. The CDR3 region is CASSLWPNYGYTF. DNA of the CDR3: TGTGCCAGCAGCTTATGGCCGAACTATGGCTACACCTTC.

The V call is TRBV19, the J call TRBJ2-7; tentative D call: TRBD2 (7 bases). Germline CDR1 and CDR2: LNHDA and SQIVND (reference sequence). Trimming shortened V by 5 bases and J by 4 bases, and 12 bases separated the two germline ends. This CDR3 has 13 amino acids. CDR3 loop: CASSVGGRYEQYF. CDR3 in DNA: TGTGCCAGTAGTGTCGGGGGGCGGTACGAGCAGTACTTC.

The chain employs TRBV7-2 and TRBJ1-4; D is possibly TRBD1 (5 bases). CDR3 size: 16 residues. Trimming took off 2 bases at V and 1 base at J, with 11 bases between the two ends. Germline-derived CDR1 and CDR2 are SGHTA and FQGNSA. The CDR3 region is CASSLLRAGTNEKLFF. In DNA, the CDR3 is TGTGCCAGCAGCTTACTCAGGGCAGGAACTAATGAAAAACTGTTTTTT.

V is TRBV19 and J is TRBJ2-1; TRBD2 aligns across 14 bases. Germline loops: CDR1 LNHDA, CDR2 SQIVND (reference sequence). The CDR3 has 18 residues. V lost 5 bases to trimming and J lost 5 bases; unmatched junction nucleotides: 11. The CDR3 reads CASSSIPGLAGANNEQFF. The CDR3 coding sequence is TGTGCCAGTAGTTCGATCCCGGGACTAGCGGGGGCGAACAATGAGCAGTTCTTC. The full variable domain, completed using reference TRBV19 and TRBJ2-1, is DGGITQSPKYLFRKEGQNVTLSCEQNLNHDAMYWYRQDPGQGLRLIYYSQIVNDFQKGDIAEGYSVSREKKESFPLTVTSAQKNPTAFYLCASSSIPGLAGANNEQFFGPGTRLTVL.

The V call is TRBV27, the J call TRBJ2-2; possible D gene TRBD2, 5 bases. V lost 6 bases to trimming and J lost 3 bases, with 8 bases between them. CDR1 and CDR2 from the germline V gene are MNHEY and SMNVEV (reference sequence). CDR3 size: 13 residues. The chain's CDR3 is CASRSGYTGELFF. CDR3 DNA sequence: TGTGCCAGCAGGTCGGGGTACACCGGGGAGCTGTTTTTT.

Here the CDR3 reads CATATGRIYEQYF. In nucleotides, the CDR3 is TGCGCCACCGCGACAGGGCGTATCTACGAGCAGTACTTC. The V call is TRBV10-2, the J call TRBJ2-7; the match to TRBD1 covers 7 bases. V lost 10 bases to trimming and J lost 3 bases; unmatched junction nucleotides: 9. The CDR3 contains 13 residues. The germline V gene encodes CDR1 WSHSY and CDR2 SAAADI.

This clone showed up just a few times. The V and J genes are TRBV6-6 and TRBJ1-5; no firm D call. The CDR3 is 15 residues long. Trimming stripped 0 bases from V and 3 bases from J, with 9 bases between. Germline CDR1 and CDR2: MNHNY and SVGAGI (reference sequence). This CDR3 is CASSYSTQTNQPQHF. The CDR3 DNA is TGTGCCAGCAGTTACTCGACACAGACCAATCAGCCCCAGCATTTT.

The genes are TRBV7-9 and TRBJ1-1, with a possible D match to TRBD1 (6 bases). The CDR3 loop spans 16 amino acids. Germline values: CDR1 SEHNR, CDR2 FQNEAQ (reference sequence). Trimming removed 4 bases from V and 3 bases from J, with 18 bases in between. The chain's CDR3 is CASSSAPGGGDTEAFF. As DNA, the CDR3 is TGTGCCAGCAGCTCAGCCCCTGGGGGGGGCGACACTGAAGCTTTCTTT.

CDR3 bases: TGTGCCAGCAAGGGGGACCCCCCGGACGAGCAGTACTTC. This sequence encodes CASKGDPPDEQYF. The chain has TRBV2 and TRBJ2-7, with D tentatively TRBD1 (6 bases). CDR3 length: 13 amino acids. V was cut by 7 bases and J by 5 bases, with 15 bases left in between. Germline CDR1 reads SNHLY; CDR2 reads FYNNEI.

This chain links TRBV4-3 with TRBJ1-1; 9 nucleotides line up with TRBD1. Losses at the gene ends were 3 bases for V and 7 bases for J; bases not matched to a gene: 6. Germline CDR1 reads LGHNA; CDR2 reads YSLEER. CDR3 length: 14 residues. Here the CDR3 DNA reads TGCGCCAGCAGCCAGGGGGGACAGGGTTTTGAAGCTTTCTTT. Protein: CASSQGGQGFEAFF.

The chain uses TRBV7-9 and TRBJ2-7; 9 nucleotides agree with TRBD1. The CDR3 is 16 residues long. Germline CDR1 reads SEHNR; CDR2 reads FQNEAQ (reference sequence). V dropped 5 bases and J dropped 3; count of bases not matched to a gene: 11. The CDR3 sequence: CASSLFTGGAIYEQYF. Here the CDR3 DNA reads TGTGCCAGCAGCCTATTCACAGGGGGCGCCATCTACGAGCAGTACTTC.

The chain combines TRBV12-5 with TRBJ2-2; D is possibly TRBD1 (7 bases). The CDR3 spans 18 residues. V gave up 0 bases and J gave up 3 bases, with 17 bases separating them. The germline gives CDR1 LGHNT, CDR2 FRNRAP. The CDR3 loop reads CASGLVRWQGEDTGELFF. As DNA, the CDR3 is TGTGCTAGTGGTTTGGTACGGTGGCAGGGGGAGGACACCGGGGAGCTGTTTTTT.

This rearrangement joins TRBV5-1 to TRBJ1-1; D is ambiguous. The CDR3 extends over 16 amino acids. Germline V gene sequence: CDR1 SGHRS, CDR2 YFSETQ. Trimming took off 3 bases at V and 4 bases at J, with 19 bases between the two ends. CDR3 nucleotide sequence: TGCGCCAGCAGCTCGGTTTCAAGTTCCGATGGCACTGAAGCTTTCTTT. It is translated as CASSSVSSSDGTEAFF.

This clone appeared once. V is TRBV5-5 and J is TRBJ2-6; D remains unclear. The ends were cut back, 4 bases at V and 4 bases at J, with 9 bases in the middle. Germline V lookup: CDR1 SGHKS, CDR2 YYEKEE (reference sequence). This CDR3 comprises 14 residues. The CDR3 loop reads CASSKLFGANVLTF. CDR3 DNA sequence: TGTGCCAGCAGCAAGCTCTTCGGGGCCAACGTCCTGACTTTC.

The chain links TRBV4-1 to TRBJ1-1; perhaps TRBD1 as D (5 bases). V was trimmed by 1 base and J by 3 bases, leaving 15 bases between them. The CDR3 length is 16 residues. In germline, CDR1 is MGHRA, CDR2 YSYEKL. The CDR3 DNA reads as TGCGCCAGCAGCCAAGGGGGCGCGGGGGTTGACACTGAAGCTTTCTTT. Translating it yields CASSQGGAGVDTEAFF.

This chain connects TRBV4-3 to TRBJ2-2; 9 bases agree with TRBD2. Germline CDR1 and CDR2: LGHNA and YSLEER. CDR3 length: 16 residues. V was pared by 0 bases and J by 5 bases, with 4 bases of the junction left unmatched. The CDR3 nucleotides read TGCGCCAGCAGCCAAGAAACCCTAGCGGGGACCGGGGAGCTGTTTTTT. Its translation is CASSQETLAGTGELFF.

Here the CDR3 reads CASSPTSGGPQETQYF. The CDR3 DNA reads as TGTGCCAGCAGTCCGACTAGCGGGGGGCCACAAGAGACCCAGTACTTC. This chain uses TRBV27 with TRBJ2-5; 13 bases line up with TRBD2. The CDR3 totals 16 residues. Germline CDR1 is MNHEY and CDR2 is SMNVEV (reference sequence). V trimming: 5 bases; J trimming: 2 bases; junction bases outside the gene matches: 5.

The genes are TRBV7-9 and TRBJ1-4; D is undetermined. This CDR3 region has 15 residues. Germline V lookup: CDR1 SEHNR, CDR2 FQNEAQ (reference sequence). Trimming shortened V by 5 bases and J by 0 bases, and 10 bases separated the two germline ends. CDR3 sequence (DNA): TGTGCCAGCAGCCCGAGGGATGCAACTAATGAAAAACTGTTTTTT. It is translated as CASSPRDATNEKLFF.

The V call is TRBV4-3, the J call TRBJ1-2, with 12 bases that match TRBD1. V shed 5 bases, J shed 8 bases, and the junction held 9 bases outside the gene matches. Per germline, CDR1 LGHNA and CDR2 YSLEER. The CDR3 contains 15 residues. CDR3: CASSRAGQGAEGYTF. CDR3 in DNA: TGCGCCAGCAGCAGGGCGGGACAGGGGGCGGAGGGCTACACCTTC.

The chain combines TRBV19 with TRBJ2-5, with D perhaps matching TRBD1 (5 bases). Germline V gives CDR1 LNHDA, CDR2 SQIVND (reference sequence). Trimming pared 6 bases from V and 4 bases from J, leaving 15 bases between. The CDR3 is made up of 14 amino acids. In nucleotides, the CDR3 is TGTGCCAGTAGCCCTCCAGGGTTCCGAGAGACCCAGTACTTC. Amino acids: CASSPPGFRETQYF.

The chain links TRBV7-9 to TRBJ2-3, with TRBD2 matching 10 bases. This CDR3 region has 15 residues. Germline CDR1 SEHNR, CDR2 FQNEAQ (reference sequence). The V gene end was trimmed by 0 bases and the J gene end by 6 bases; junction bases not matched to a gene: 3. Here the CDR3 reads CASSLALAGYDTQYF. CDR3 nucleotides: TGTGCCAGCAGCTTAGCACTAGCGGGGTACGATACGCAGTATTTT. Full variable domain (outside the CDR3, taken from reference TRBV7-9 and TRBJ2-3): DTGVSQNPRHKITKRGQNVTFRCDPISEHNRLYWYRQTLGQGPEFLTYFQNEAQLEKSRLLSDRFSAERPKGSFSTLEIQRTEQGDSAMYLCASSLALAGYDTQYFGPGTRLTVL.

J is TRBJ1-2 and V is TRBV7-9; D possibly corresponds to TRBD1 (5 bases). Trimming pared 1 base from V and 7 bases from J, leaving 13 bases between. Germline V gene sequence: CDR1 SEHNR, CDR2 FQNEAQ (reference sequence). The CDR3 runs 14 residues. This CDR3 is CASSLGSGVSGYTF. The CDR3 bases are TGTGCCAGCAGCTTAGGGTCGGGGGTTAGTGGCTACACCTTC. The variable domain in full, completed from reference TRBV7-9 and TRBJ1-2, reads DTGVSQNPRHKITKRGQNVTFRCDPISEHNRLYWYRQTLGQGPEFLTYFQNEAQLEKSRLLSDRFSAERPKGSFSTLEIQRTEQGDSAMYLCASSLGSGVSGYTFGSGTRLTVV.

This chain connects TRBV2 to TRBJ2-7, with 7 bases that match TRBD2. The CDR3 has 14 amino acids. Trimming cost V 7 bases and J 0 bases; bases outside gene matches: 6. Germline V lookup: CDR1 SNHLY, CDR2 FYNNEI. The CDR3 loop reads CASTKSGASYEQYF. For the CDR3, the DNA is TGTGCCAGCACCAAGAGCGGGGCCTCCTACGAGCAGTACTTC.

J is TRBJ2-3 and V is TRBV5-6; 14 bases agree with TRBD2. This CDR3 region has 18 residues. From germline, CDR1 is SGHDT and CDR2 YYEEEE. V trimming: 3 bases; J trimming: 1 base; junction bases outside the gene matches: 7. The CDR3 nucleotides are TGTGCCAGCAGCTCTATGACTAGCGGGGGGGCCGGCACAGATACGCAGTATTTT. It specifies CASSSMTSGGAGTDTQYF. The variable domain in full, with the rest retrieved from reference TRBV5-6 and TRBJ2-3, is DAGVTQSPTHLIKTRGQQVTLRCSPKSGHDTVSWYQQALGQGPQFIFQYYEEEERQRGNFPDRFSGHQFPNYSSELNVNALLLGDSALYLCASSSMTSGGAGTDTQYFGPGTRLTVL.

The rearrangement joins TRBV6-1 to TRBJ1-1; TRBD1 aligns across 11 bases. Unmatched junction bases numbered 15, after V lost 10 bases and J lost 11 bases. Germline loops: CDR1 MNHNS, CDR2 SASEGT. The CDR3 covers 14 residues. Here the CDR3 reads CATHWTGGSIGAFF. DNA of the CDR3: TGTGCCACCCATTGGACAGGGGGCTCGATAGGTGCTTTCTTT.

The chain uses TRBV7-3 and TRBJ2-3; TRBD1 matches at 8 bases. The CDR3 is made up of 15 amino acids. Trimming cost V 5 bases and J 2 bases; bases outside gene matches: 6. Germline V gene sequence: CDR1 SGHTA, CDR2 FQGTGA. This chain's CDR3 is CASSPTGANTDTQYF. The DNA for the CDR3 is TGTGCCAGCAGCCCGACAGGGGCCAACACAGATACGCAGTATTTT.

V gene TRBV5-6 combines with J gene TRBJ2-2, with TRBD1 identical over 10 bases. The CDR3 sequence is 16 residues long. With 3 bases clipped from V and 5 bases from J, the junction kept 7 bases outside the gene matches. The germline V gene has CDR1 SGHDT and CDR2 YYEEEE. The CDR3 loop reads CASSSTGTGVTGELFF. DNA of the CDR3: TGTGCCAGCAGCTCAACCGGGACAGGGGTTACCGGGGAGCTGTTTTTT.